The entry that follows covers one T cell receptor (beta chain) sequence. V lost 6 bases and J lost 14; bases outside the gene matches: 10. The CDR3 has 14 amino acids. Germline V gives CDR1 MDHEN, CDR2 SYDVKM. The source of the sample is a study of cytomegalovirus exposure and HLA in healthy donors. PCR employed 60 Vbeta and 13 Jbeta primers. The repertoire was sequenced with immunoSEQ multiplex PCR; TCRdb's copy has only in-frame clones and lacks some. The sample yields some 140,000 clones, about four fifths seen once. This TCR was recovered from a male donor in good health and CMV-seropositive. The sample was PBMCs. V is TRBV28 and J is TRBJ1-6; 10 nucleotides line up with TRBD1. CDR3 sequence (DNA): TGTGCCAGCAGCCCCGGACAGGGGGTTTCGGCCCTCCACTTT. Its protein is CASSPGQGVSALHF.